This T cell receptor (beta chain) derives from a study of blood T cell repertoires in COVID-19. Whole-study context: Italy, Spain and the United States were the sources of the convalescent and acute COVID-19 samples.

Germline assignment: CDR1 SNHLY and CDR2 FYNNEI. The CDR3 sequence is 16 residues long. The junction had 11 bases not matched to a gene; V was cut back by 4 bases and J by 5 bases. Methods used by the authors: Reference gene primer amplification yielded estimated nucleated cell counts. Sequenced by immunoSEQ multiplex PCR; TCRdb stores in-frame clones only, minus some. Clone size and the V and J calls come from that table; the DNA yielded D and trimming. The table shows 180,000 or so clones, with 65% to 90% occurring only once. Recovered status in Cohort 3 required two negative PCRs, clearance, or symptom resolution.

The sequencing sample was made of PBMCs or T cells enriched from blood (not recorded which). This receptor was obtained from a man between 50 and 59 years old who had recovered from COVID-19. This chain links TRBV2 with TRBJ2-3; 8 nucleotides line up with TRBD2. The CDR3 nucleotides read TGTGCCAGCAGTGCGGCGGGGGGCGGAGGTGGAGATACGCAGTATTTT. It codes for CASSAAGGGGGDTQYF.